This T cell receptor beta chain was identified in a study of early T cells in non-severe SARS-CoV-2 infection. About the research overall: Sequencing targeted bulk RNA from unsorted whole blood, leaving chains unpaired. Study-level results: There was a bias toward anti-spike CD8 responses in VDJdb matching, which missed private and CD4 specificities.

This clonotype was recorded at least ten times. What it binds is unknown. Unique molecular identifiers (one per individual cDNA molecule) were attached. TCRdb fed the 5' RACE reads into MiXCR, producing one record per CDR3 protein. The repertoire holds tens of thousands of distinct CDR3 sequences, with 11% as singletons. The receptor was isolated from an adult who was a healthcare worker with PCR-confirmed SARS-CoV-2 infection or an uninfected control (not recorded which). Sequenced sample: whole blood.

The CDR3 nucleotides read TGTGCCAGCTCGCGGACAGGGGAATACAATGAGCAGTTCTTC. Encoded protein: CASSRTGEYNEQFF. The V gene is TRBV6-5, the J gene TRBJ2-1; 9 bases line up with TRBD1. The CDR3 runs 14 residues. CDR1 MNHEY and CDR2 SVGAGI come from the germline V gene. Germline trimming cut 8 bases from V and 4 bases from J; bases unmatched to any gene: 6.